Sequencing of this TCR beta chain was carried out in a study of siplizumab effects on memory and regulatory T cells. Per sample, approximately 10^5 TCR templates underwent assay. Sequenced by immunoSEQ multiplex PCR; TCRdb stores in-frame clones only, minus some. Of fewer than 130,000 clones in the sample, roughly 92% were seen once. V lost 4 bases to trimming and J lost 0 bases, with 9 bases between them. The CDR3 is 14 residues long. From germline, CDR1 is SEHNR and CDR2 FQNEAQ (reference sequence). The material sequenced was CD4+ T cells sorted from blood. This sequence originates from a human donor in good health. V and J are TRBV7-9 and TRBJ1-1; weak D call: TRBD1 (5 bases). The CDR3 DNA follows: TGTGCCAGCAGCTGGGGCAGCCTGAACACTGAAGCTTTCTTT. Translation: CASSWGSLNTEAFF.